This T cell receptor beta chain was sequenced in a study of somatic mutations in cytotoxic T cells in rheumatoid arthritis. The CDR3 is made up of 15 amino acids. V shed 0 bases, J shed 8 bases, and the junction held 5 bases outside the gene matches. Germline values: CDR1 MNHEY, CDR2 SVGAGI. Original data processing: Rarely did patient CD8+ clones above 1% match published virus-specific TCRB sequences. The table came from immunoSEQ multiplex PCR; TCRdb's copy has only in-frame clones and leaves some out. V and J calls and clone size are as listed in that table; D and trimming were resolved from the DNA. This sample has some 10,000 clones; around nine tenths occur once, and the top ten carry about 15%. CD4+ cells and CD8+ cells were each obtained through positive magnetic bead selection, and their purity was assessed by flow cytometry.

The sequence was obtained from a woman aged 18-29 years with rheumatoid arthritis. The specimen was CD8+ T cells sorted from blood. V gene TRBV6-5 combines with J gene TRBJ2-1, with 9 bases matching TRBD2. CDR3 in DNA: TGTGCCAGCAGTTACTCGACTAGCGGAAGGGATGAGCAGTTCTTC. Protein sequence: CASSYSTSGRDEQFF.